The 2 T cell receptor beta chains reported below all come from one sample, sequenced in a study of T cells after yellow fever vaccination. From the 5' RACE reads, TCRdb called clonotypes with MiXCR, one entry per CDR3 protein. Among almost 600,000 distinct CDR3 sequences listed, roughly 14% were seen once. Here the sequenced sample was PBMCs, taken on the day of the yellow fever booster vaccination. The receptors here all came from a young man who received the YFV17D yellow fever vaccine.

This chain connects TRBV6-2 or TRBV6-3 to TRBJ2-1; maybe TRBD2 (6 bases). The CDR3 is 13 amino acids. V was clipped by 8 bases and J by 7 bases, with 15 bases between them. In germline, CDR1 is MNHEY, CDR2 SVGEGT. CDR3 coding DNA: TGTGCCAGCCTACTCGCGGGAACAAATGAGCAGTTCTTC. Encoded protein: CASLLAGTNEQFF.

The chain couples TRBV29-1 to TRBJ2-1; 12 bases fit TRBD1. This CDR3 has 13 amino acids. The ends lost 7 bases at V and 6 bases at J; junction bases unmatched: 4. CDR1 and CDR2 from the germline V gene are SQVTM and ANQGSEA. The CDR3 nucleotides read TGCAGCGGGGACAGGGGGCTTTTCAATGAGCAGTTCTTC. Protein sequence: CSGDRGLFNEQFF.